Below, one T cell receptor (beta chain) is given with its context. Its specificity is unknown. With 60 Vbeta and 13 Jbeta primers, the PCR was carried out. Some clones are missing from TCRdb's copy, which holds only in-frame ones; the method was immunoSEQ multiplex PCR. Of 110,000 to 150,000 clones in the sample, about three quarters were seen once. The entry originates in a study of cytomegalovirus exposure and HLA in healthy donors. General study results and limits: Available immune exposure information covered CMV serostatus only. Among CMV-associated TCR beta chains, most appeared HLA-restricted in a later analysis. TCR beta chains numbering more than 150 were designated cytomegalovirus-associated.

Per germline, CDR1 SGHAT and CDR2 FQNNGV. The V and J ends lost 2 bases and 6 bases respectively, with 17 bases between them. The CDR3 runs to 15 residues. This clonotype was sampled from a male donor in good health and CMV-seronegative. The V call is TRBV11-2, the J call TRBJ2-7; possibly TRBD2 for D (7 bases). The specimen was PBMCs. The CDR3 here is CASSLMWGGGFEQYF. CDR3 DNA sequence: TGTGCCAGCAGCTTAATGTGGGGGGGCGGGTTCGAGCAGTACTTC.